The entry below gives a single T cell receptor beta chain sequence along with its context. Its antigen is undetermined. This sample stems from a study of cytomegalovirus exposure and HLA in healthy donors. Whole-study results and caveats: The tendency of first-cohort TCR clusters to co-occur in the 120 or so validation repertoires was the finding of a later analysis. Cytomegalovirus-associated status was assigned to around 160 TCR beta chains.

The protocol was immunoSEQ multiplex PCR, while the TCRdb copy is restricted to in-frame clones and leaves out a portion. This table holds fewer than 200,000 clones, 85% found once. From germline, CDR1 is MDHEN and CDR2 SYDVKM. The ends lost 3 bases at V and 1 base at J; junction bases unmatched: 12. This CDR3 is built from 17 residues. This sequence joins TRBV28 and TRBJ2-7; 7 bases line up with TRBD1. Sequenced material: PBMCs. This TCR derives from a man aged 18 to 30 in good health and CMV-seropositive. The CDR3 nucleotides are TGTGCCAGCAGTTTGGGGGTTGGGGCAGGGGGTTCCTACGAGCAGTACTTC. This sequence encodes CASSLGVGAGGSYEQYF.